The 30 T cell receptor beta chains below come from one sample, sequenced in a study of shared T cell receptors in the human thymus. Assay used: immunoSEQ multiplex PCR; TCRdb lists only in-frame clones, some missing. This sample has some 720,000 clones, with more than 75% found just once. The same data also contributed to another study, on human thymus T cells.

The sequenced sample consisted of thymocytes. Source of these receptors: a boy under two years old with a congenital heart defect.

This chain connects TRBV2 to TRBJ2-7; TRBD2 aligns across 8 bases. Losses at the gene ends were 6 bases for V and 4 bases for J; bases not matched to a gene: 5. CDR1 is SNHLY, CDR2 FYNNEI, per germline. This CDR3 has 13 amino acids. For the CDR3, the DNA is TGTGCCAGCAGGACGGGACTAGGGTACGAGCAGTACTTC. Residues: CASRTGLGYEQYF. The full variable domain, rest sourced from reference TRBV2 and TRBJ2-7, is EPEVTQTPSHQVTQMGQEVILRCVPISNHLYFYWYRQILGQKVEFLVSFYNNEISEKSEIFDDQFSVERPDGSNFTLKIRSTKLEDSAMYFCASRTGLGYEQYFGPGTRLTVT.

The chain couples TRBV6-5 to TRBJ2-7, with TRBD2 matching 10 bases. Germline-derived CDR1 and CDR2 are MNHEY and SVGAGI. The junction had 4 bases not matched to a gene; V was cut back by 5 bases and J by 0 bases. CDR3 length: 15 amino acids. The CDR3 protein is CASSQGLAVSYEQYF. For the CDR3, the DNA is TGTGCCAGCAGTCAAGGACTAGCGGTCTCCTACGAGCAGTACTTC.

This rearrangement joins TRBV11-3 to TRBJ1-2, with TRBD1 matching 7 bases. V lost 5 bases and J lost 8; bases outside the gene matches: 8. Germline V gene sequence: CDR1 SGHNT, CDR2 YENEEA. This CDR3 spans 13 amino acids. This CDR3 is CASSDRQGGGYTF. The CDR3 DNA reads TGTGCCAGCAGCGACCGACAGGGAGGCGGCTACACCTTC.

This clone has just a few counts. The rearrangement uses TRBV19 and TRBJ1-1; D uncertain. From germline, CDR1 is LNHDA and CDR2 SQIVND (reference sequence). The CDR3 is made up of 13 amino acids. Trimming cost V 5 bases and J 4 bases, with 11 bases left between them. The CDR3 DNA sequence: TGTGCCAGTAGTCGGCAGGCGGGCACTGAAGCTTTCTTT. Amino acids: CASSRQAGTEAFF. The full variable domain, completed using reference TRBV19 and TRBJ1-1, is DGGITQSPKYLFRKEGQNVTLSCEQNLNHDAMYWYRQDPGQGLRLIYYSQIVNDFQKGDIAEGYSVSREKKESFPLTVTSAQKNPTAFYLCASSRQAGTEAFFGQGTRLTVV.

This chain connects TRBV15 to TRBJ2-7; 11 nucleotides match TRBD1. The J segment lost 2 bases and the V segment lost 1 base, leaving 19 bases of the junction unmatched. Germline V CDR1 and CDR2: LNHNV, YYDKDF (reference sequence). This CDR3 is 21 amino acids long. The CDR3 DNA reads TGTGCCACCAGCAGAGTCCCCCAACCGGGACAGGGGGTAGAATCAACCTACGAGCAGTACTTC. This encodes CATSRVPQPGQGVESTYEQYF.

For the CDR3, the DNA is TGTGCCAGCTCACCGGTACGGGACAGGGGTGTAAACACCATATATTTT. Encoded protein: CASSPVRDRGVNTIYF. V and J are TRBV18 and TRBJ1-3; 10 bases agree with TRBD1. The CDR3 is 16 residues long. Germline V CDR1 and CDR2: KGHSH, LQKENI. Trimming took 3 bases from V and 6 from J; bases not matched to a gene: 8.

The genes are TRBV18 and TRBJ2-7; no clear D gene. Germline CDR1 is KGHSH and CDR2 is LQKENI. V was trimmed by 0 bases and J by 4 bases, leaving 13 bases between them. The CDR3 has 15 residues. CDR3 protein: CASSPPTHRRYEQYF. For the CDR3, the DNA is TGTGCCAGCTCACCACCGACACACCGCAGGTACGAGCAGTACTTC. Looking up the rest from reference TRBV18 and TRBJ2-7 gives the full variable domain: NAGVMQNPRHLVRRRGQEARLRCSPMKGHSHVYWYRQLPEEGLKFMVYLQKENIIDESGMPKERFSAEFPKEGPSILRIQQVVRGDSAAYFCASSPPTHRRYEQYFGPGTRLTVT.

This rearrangement joins TRBV2 to TRBJ1-5; D not resolved. The CDR3 runs 17 residues. V lost 0 bases to trimming and J lost 3 bases, with 15 bases between them. The germline V gene has CDR1 SNHLY and CDR2 FYNNEI. The DNA for the CDR3 is TGTGCCAGCAGTGAAGCGCTTCTGGGCAGGTCCAATCAGCCCCAGCATTTT. Translated: CASSEALLGRSNQPQHF.

The chain uses TRBV7-2 and TRBJ1-2, with a weak D call TRBD1 (5 bases). V dropped 6 bases and J dropped 5 bases, with 7 bases sitting between them. Germline loops: CDR1 SGHTA, CDR2 FQGNSA. The CDR3 runs 11 residues. The DNA for the CDR3 is TGTGCCAGCAGAGGGGTTTATGGCTACACCTTC. Translated, it gives CASRGVYGYTF.

The V call is TRBV19, the J call TRBJ2-4; TRBD1 matches at 12 bases. CDR3 length equals 20 residues. The V segment lost 5 bases and the J segment 0 bases; nucleotides outside the gene matches: 14. The germline CDR1 and CDR2 sequences are LNHDA and SQIVND (reference sequence). CDR3 residues: CASSAQGTGGAGLAKNIQYF. DNA of the CDR3: TGTGCCAGTAGTGCTCAAGGGACAGGGGGCGCGGGACTAGCCAAAAACATTCAGTACTTC.

V and J are TRBV14 and TRBJ1-1; TRBD1 is a possible D gene (5 bases). The CDR3 contains 15 residues. The ends were cut back, 6 bases at V and 3 bases at J, with 17 bases in the middle. Per germline, CDR1 SGHDN and CDR2 FVKESK. CDR3 nucleotide sequence: TGTGCCAGCAGGGAAATCAGGGTCGGGCACACTGAAGCTTTCTTT. Residues: CASREIRVGHTEAFF.

This chain joins TRBV5-1 and TRBJ2-7; the D is unclear. The germline CDR1 and CDR2 sequences are SGHRS and YFSETQ. This CDR3 has 14 amino acids. Trimming cost V 0 bases and J 4 bases, with 11 bases left between them. This CDR3 reads CASSLEQIGYEQYF. CDR3 nucleotide sequence: TGCGCCAGCAGCTTGGAACAAATCGGGTACGAGCAGTACTTC.

V is TRBV7-9 and J is TRBJ2-5; 14 nucleotides line up with TRBD2. The CDR3 runs 18 residues. The trim removed 3 bases at V and 4 bases at J, leaving 10 bases unmatched. Germline CDR1 SEHNR, CDR2 FQNEAQ (reference sequence). This CDR3 is CASSFGTSGSKDRETQYF. Written as DNA, the CDR3 is TGTGCCAGCAGCTTCGGGACTAGCGGGAGTAAGGATCGAGAGACCCAGTACTTC.

Only a few counts were recorded for this clone. The V gene is TRBV7-9, the J gene TRBJ2-3; TRBD2 matches 10 bases. This CDR3 region has 16 residues. V lost 1 base to trimming and J lost 4 bases; unmatched junction nucleotides: 5. CDR1 is SEHNR and CDR2 is FQNEAQ in the germline V gene (reference sequence). The CDR3 spells CASSLGPSGSPDTQYF. Written as DNA, the CDR3 is TGTGCCAGCAGCTTAGGGCCTAGCGGGAGTCCAGATACGCAGTATTTT. Full variable domain (outside the CDR3, taken from reference TRBV7-9 and TRBJ2-3): DTGVSQNPRHKITKRGQNVTFRCDPISEHNRLYWYRQTLGQGPEFLTYFQNEAQLEKSRLLSDRFSAERPKGSFSTLEIQRTEQGDSAMYLCASSLGPSGSPDTQYFGPGTRLTVL.

V gene TRBV4-3 combines with J gene TRBJ2-2; 7 bases fit TRBD1. The germline V gene encodes CDR1 LGHNA and CDR2 YSLEER. Losses at the gene ends were 5 bases for V and 1 base for J; bases not matched to a gene: 4. This CDR3 has 15 residues. This CDR3 is CASSGQALNTGELFF. CDR3 DNA: TGCGCCAGCAGCGGACAGGCTTTGAACACCGGGGAGCTGTTTTTT.

The count of this clone is one. The chain has TRBV12-5 and TRBJ2-3; the match to TRBD2 covers 12 bases. J lost 6 bases, V lost 2 bases, and 12 bases had no gene match. The CDR3 length is 18 residues. Germline V lookup: CDR1 LGHNT, CDR2 FRNRAP. CDR3 nucleotide sequence: TGTGCTAGTGGTTTGTTAAGACTAGCGGGAGTCGGGGGGGATACGCAGTATTTT. The encoded protein is CASGLLRLAGVGGDTQYF.

As regards this clone: The sample has other DNA sequences that encode this CDR3 too. The V gene is TRBV5-1, the J gene TRBJ2-3, with 10 nucleotides matching TRBD2. Germline V gene lookup returns CDR1 SGHRS and CDR2 YFSETQ. V was pared by 5 bases and J by 1 base, with 4 bases of the junction left unmatched. CDR3 length equals 15 residues. The CDR3 loop is CASSSGTSGTDTQYF. The CDR3 region has the DNA TGCGCCAGCAGTTCTGGGACTAGCGGCACAGATACGCAGTATTTT.

The chain carries TRBV28 and TRBJ2-1, with 7 bases matching TRBD1. The germline CDR1 and CDR2 sequences are MDHEN and SYDVKM. V gave up 4 bases and J gave up 9 bases; unmatched junction bases: 12. This CDR3 has 15 amino acids. The chain's CDR3 is CASSSLYWDSGEQFF. For the CDR3, the DNA is TGTGCCAGCAGTTCATTATACTGGGACAGCGGTGAGCAGTTCTTC.

The genes are TRBV7-9 and TRBJ2-2; D gene unclear. Trimming removed 3 bases at V and 3 bases at J, with 8 bases between. CDR1 is SEHNR and CDR2 is FQNEAQ in the germline V gene (reference sequence). The CDR3 totals 14 residues. The CDR3 DNA follows: TGTGCCAGCAGCTTGGGCAGCTACACCGGGGAGCTGTTTTTT. Its translation: CASSLGSYTGELFF.

V is TRBV9 and J is TRBJ2-2, with D possibly matching TRBD2 (6 bases). The CDR3 covers 16 residues. Germline V CDR1 and CDR2: SGDLS, YYNGEE. With 0 bases removed from V and 1 base from J, the gap between germline ends came to 10 bases. CDR3 loop: CASSVEAGGNTGELFF. Here the CDR3 DNA reads TGTGCCAGCAGCGTAGAGGCCGGGGGGAACACCGGGGAGCTGTTTTTT.

The chain links TRBV5-1 to TRBJ1-1, with D possibly being TRBD1 (6 bases). Deletions cut 3 bases from V and 0 bases from J, with 24 bases between. Germline lookup yields CDR1 SGHRS and CDR2 YFSETQ. The CDR3 consists of 19 residues. Written as DNA, the CDR3 is TGCGCCAGCAGCTCCCGGACAGAGATGACATGGAGGATGAACACTGAAGCTTTCTTT. It specifies CASSSRTEMTWRMNTEAFF.

The chain links TRBV5-8 to TRBJ1-5, with D perhaps TRBD1 (5 bases). Trimming took 0 bases from V and 0 from J, leaving 10 bases between them. In germline, CDR1 is SGHTS, CDR2 YDEGEE. This CDR3 region has 16 residues. CDR3 region: CASSLAGHHSNQPQHF. The CDR3, as DNA: TGTGCCAGCAGCTTGGCCGGACATCATAGCAATCAGCCCCAGCATTTT.

The CDR3 DNA reads as TGTGCCAGCAGCCGAAGCGAGGGACTAGCGGGAGGGAGGGGTACAGATACGCAGTATTTT. Residues: CASSRSEGLAGGRGTDTQYF. The chain joins TRBV4-2 to TRBJ2-3, with 16 positions matching TRBD2. Germline values: CDR1 LGHNA, CDR2 YNFKEQ. CDR3 size: 20 residues. J lost 3 bases, V lost 4 bases, and 13 bases had no gene match.

The table lists this clone with a few counts. The V call is TRBV7-3, the J call TRBJ2-1; 7 nucleotides match TRBD1. J lost 5 bases, V lost 5 bases, and 9 bases had no gene match. Germline V gene data show CDR1 as SGHTA and CDR2 as FQGTGA. The CDR3 has 15 residues. For the CDR3, the DNA is TGTGCCAGCAGCCCTTTCGGGACAGTGGACAATGAGCAGTTCTTC. Its protein product is CASSPFGTVDNEQFF.

This clone has just one count. The chain carries TRBV4-1 and TRBJ2-1, with 11 bases fitting TRBD2. Germline loops: CDR1 MGHRA, CDR2 YSYEKL. This CDR3 has 17 residues. The V segment lost 2 bases and the J segment 8 bases; nucleotides outside the gene matches: 11. CDR3 in DNA: TGCGCCAGCAGCCAATGGAACACTAGCGGGAGAATATATGAGCAGTTCTTC. Amino acids: CASSQWNTSGRIYEQFF.

J is TRBJ2-7 and V is TRBV6-7; TRBD2 matches at 11 bases. TRBV6-7 is designated an ORF whose function remains uncertain. CDR3 size: 19 residues. With 0 bases clipped from V and 5 bases from J, the junction kept 15 bases outside the gene matches. The CDR3 DNA is TGTGCCAGCAGTTACTCTTCCTGTCTAGCGGGAGGTGCCGGCGACGAGCAGTACTTC. Amino acid sequence: CASSYSSCLAGGAGDEQYF.

The chain recombines TRBV4-2 with TRBJ2-1, with 14 positions matching TRBD2. Germline V gene data show CDR1 as LGHNA and CDR2 as YNFKEQ. There are 19 residues in the CDR3. The J segment lost 4 bases and the V segment lost 3 bases, leaving 11 bases of the junction unmatched. CDR3 DNA: TGTGCCAGCAGCCATCCGCCGACTAGCGGGAGGGCGGGGTACAATGAGCAGTTCTTC. Translated, it gives CASSHPPTSGRAGYNEQFF.

Regarding this clone: Other DNA sequences in this specimen translate into the identical CDR3. This sequence joins TRBV27 and TRBJ2-7; TRBD2 aligns across 8 bases. After removal of 6 bases from V and 3 bases from J, the junction contained 7 bases not matched to a gene. The CDR3 contains 14 residues. Germline CDR1 reads MNHEY; CDR2 reads SMNVEV (reference sequence). The CDR3: CASSPGTSGYEQYF. The CDR3 DNA sequence: TGTGCCAGCAGCCCCGGGACTAGTGGCTACGAGCAGTACTTC.

The genes are TRBV23-1 and TRBJ2-3; D gene ambiguous. TRBV23-1 is an ORF; its function is uncertain. V lost 0 bases to trimming and J lost 0 bases, with 10 bases between them. This CDR3 is built from 16 residues. The CDR3 nucleotides read TGCGCCAGCAGTCAATCCCGCAGGCGAAGCACAGATACGCAGTATTTT. Protein: CASSQSRRRSTDTQYF.

The gene calls are TRBV27 and TRBJ2-3; perhaps TRBD2 as D (5 bases). The CDR3 length is 14 residues. V lost 5 bases and J lost 2, with 11 bases in between. From germline, CDR1 is MNHEY and CDR2 SMNVEV (reference sequence). In DNA, the CDR3 is TGTGCCAGCAGTGTTATCGGGATCACAGATACGCAGTATTTT. Translation: CASSVIGITDTQYF.